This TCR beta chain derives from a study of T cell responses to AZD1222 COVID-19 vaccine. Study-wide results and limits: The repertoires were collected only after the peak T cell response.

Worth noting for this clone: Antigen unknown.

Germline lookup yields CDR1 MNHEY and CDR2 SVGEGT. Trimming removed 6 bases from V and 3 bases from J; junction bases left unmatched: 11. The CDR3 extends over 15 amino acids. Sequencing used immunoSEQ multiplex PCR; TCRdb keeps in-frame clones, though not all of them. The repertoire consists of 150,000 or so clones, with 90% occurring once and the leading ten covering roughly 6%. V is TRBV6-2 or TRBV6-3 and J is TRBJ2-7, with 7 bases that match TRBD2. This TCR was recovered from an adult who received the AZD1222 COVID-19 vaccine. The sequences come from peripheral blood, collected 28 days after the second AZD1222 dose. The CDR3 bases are TGTGCCAGCAGCCCCGAACTAGCGCGGGTCTACGAGCAGTACTTC. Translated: CASSPELARVYEQYF.